The clone carrying this T cell receptor (beta chain) came up a few times. The antigen is undetermined. Vbeta (60) and Jbeta (13) primers were used in the PCR. TCRdb's copy holds only in-frame clones and misses some; the assay was immunoSEQ multiplex PCR. The sample has approximately 190,000 clones, roughly 76% seen once. The sample belongs to a study of cytomegalovirus exposure and HLA in healthy donors. Study-level findings and limits: Within the data, a cluster of highly shared sequence variants was likely a sequencing artifact. In a later analysis, TCR beta V- and J-gene trimming was associated with a missense DCLRE1C variant. In most subjects, TCR beta sequences reportedly gave accurate predictions of HLA-A and HLA-B alleles.

This CDR3 has 17 residues. The germline CDR1 and CDR2 sequences are SNHLY and FYNNEI. Trimming at V came to 7 bases and at J to 0 bases, leaving 10 bases not matched to a gene. The receptor was derived from a woman between 25 and 40 years old in good health and CMV-seropositive. The sequencing sample was made of PBMCs. V gene TRBV2 combines with J gene TRBJ1-4; 8 positions match TRBD1. CDR3 sequence (DNA): TGTGCCAGCACCTTTGGGACAGGCCTTGCAACTAATGAAAAACTGTTTTTT. Encoded protein: CASTFGTGLATNEKLFF.